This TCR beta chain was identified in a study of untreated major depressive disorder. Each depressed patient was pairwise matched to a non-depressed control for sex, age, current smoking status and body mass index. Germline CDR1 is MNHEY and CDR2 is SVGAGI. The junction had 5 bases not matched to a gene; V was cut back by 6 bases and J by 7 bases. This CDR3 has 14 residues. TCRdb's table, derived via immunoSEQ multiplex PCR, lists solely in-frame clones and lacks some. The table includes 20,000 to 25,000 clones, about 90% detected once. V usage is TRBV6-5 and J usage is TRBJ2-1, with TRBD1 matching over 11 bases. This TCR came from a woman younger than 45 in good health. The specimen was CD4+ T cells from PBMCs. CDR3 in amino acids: CASRGQGARNEQFF. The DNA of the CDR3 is TGTGCCAGCAGAGGACAGGGGGCGCGGAATGAGCAGTTCTTC.